A single count supports the clone carrying this TCR beta chain. Its antigen is unknown. Per germline, CDR1 WSHSY and CDR2 SAAADI. V lost 4 bases and J lost 3; bases outside the gene matches: 9. The CDR3 has 15 residues. The primer mix had 60 Vbeta and 13 Jbeta primers. Here immunoSEQ multiplex PCR was the method, and the copy in TCRdb shows in-frame clones only, minus some. Among around 140,000 clones listed, roughly four fifths were seen once. The sample belongs to a study of cytomegalovirus exposure and HLA in healthy donors. Study observations and caveats: Analyzed later, most CMV-associated TCR beta chains appeared HLA-restricted. 150 to 200 TCR beta chains were listed as cytomegalovirus-associated. TCR beta chains associated with HLA were, in a later analysis, more clonally expanded than equally common others. TCR beta chain V- and J-gene trimming was linked, in a later analysis, to a missense variant in DCLRE1C.

The chain is built from TRBV10-2 and TRBJ2-7, with TRBD2 matching over 7 bases. This receptor was obtained from a woman aged 35 to 49 in good health and CMV-seronegative. The sample comprised PBMCs. The CDR3 DNA reads TGCGCCAGCAGTGGTCCTACGGGAGGAGACTACGAGCAGTACTTC. Translating gives CASSGPTGGDYEQYF.